Listed here are 2 T cell receptor beta chains from one sample, sequenced in a study of tissue T cells after allogeneic stem cell transplantation. The protocol was immunoSEQ multiplex PCR, while the TCRdb copy is restricted to in-frame clones and leaves out a portion. The sample has 500 to 650 clones; roughly 45% are singletons. The time point: mouse harvest day 14 after allogeneic transplant. Mouse grafts combined 10^7 T-cell-depleted bone marrow cells with 10^6 splenic CD5+ T cells. Sequenced input: liver tissue. The receptors derive from a female BALB/c mouse given C57BL/6 T cells with graft-versus-host disease after an allogeneic hematopoietic cell transplant.

This clone is judged large. The gene names given are mouse names. Read data end 1 residue before the CDR3 end; the end is taken from the germline J gene. The chain has TRBV13-1 and TRBJ2-4; a possible D gene is TRBD2 (6 bases). The CDR3 has 12 residues. V was clipped by 2 bases and J by 7 bases, with 8 bases between them. CDR1 and CDR2 (germline): NSHNY, SYGAGN. CDR3 DNA, as far as it was read: TGTGCCAGCAGTGACCGGGGGGACACCTTGTAC. Amino acids: CASSDRGDTLY. The full CDR3 protein reads CASSDRGDTLYF.

Points on this clone: Gene names refer to mouse genes. The missing CDR3 end, 1 residue past where the read stops, is filled in from the germline J gene. The chain has TRBV1 and TRBJ2-5, with D unresolved. This CDR3 has 15 residues. Trimming pared 0 bases from V and 2 bases from J, leaving 9 bases between. From germline, CDR1 is NSQYPW and CDR2 LRSPGD (reference sequence). Partial CDR3 DNA: TGCACCTGCAGTGCAGATGCGGGGTTCCAAGACACCCAGTAC. Encoded protein: CTCSADAGFQDTQY. The whole CDR3 sequence reads CTCSADAGFQDTQYF.